The 21 T cell receptor beta chains in this list originate from one sample, sequenced in a study of T cells in Graves' hyperthyroidism and ophthalmopathy. RNA transcripts served as the template for amplifying TCR beta CDR3 regions. An initial round of RT-PCR targeting the TCR CDR3 relied on the HTBI primer set. One entry per CDR3 protein, called by TCRdb with MiXCR from the multiplex PCR reads. Here the sample spans a few hundred thousand distinct CDR3 sequences, around 45% being singletons. The sequenced sample was peripheral blood or thyroid tissue (not recorded which). The source of these receptors is a woman under 30 with Graves' hyperthyroidism.

This clonotype was picked up many times. The CDR3 DNA is TGCGCCAGCAGCTTGACCGGGACAGGGTCCTACGAGCAGTACTTC. This gives the protein CASSLTGTGSYEQYF. The chain employs TRBV5-1 and TRBJ2-7, with 9 bases aligning to TRBD1. There are 15 residues in the CDR3. Losses at the gene ends were 1 base for V and 1 base for J; bases not matched to a gene: 3. Germline V lookup: CDR1 SGHRS, CDR2 YFSETQ. The full variable domain, in which reference TRBV5-1 and TRBJ2-7 provide the parts outside the CDR3, is KAGVTQTPRYLIKTRGQQVTLSCSPISGHRSVSWYQQTPGQGLQFLFEYFSETQRNKGNFPGRFSGRQFSNSRSEMNVSTLELGDSALYLCASSLTGTGSYEQYFGPGTRLTVT.

This chain links TRBV25-1 with TRBJ1-2; 9 nucleotides align to TRBD1. From germline, CDR1 is MGHDK and CDR2 SYGVNS. The CDR3 is made up of 13 amino acids. Germline trimming cut 11 bases from V and 3 bases from J; bases unmatched to any gene: 7. CDR3 in DNA: TGTGCCCGGCTAACAGGGGGCTACTATGGCTACACCTTC. It translates to CARLTGGYYGYTF.

This rearrangement joins TRBV2 to TRBJ2-3; no reliable D call. Germline V gene lookup returns CDR1 SNHLY and CDR2 FYNNEI. V was clipped by 9 bases and J by 0 bases, with 10 bases between them. The CDR3 is 13 amino acids. The CDR3 DNA follows: TGTGCCAGTGAGGCAGTTAGCACAGATACGCAGTATTTT. Translation gives CASEAVSTDTQYF.

The table lists this clonotype with many counts. V usage is TRBV4-2 and J usage is TRBJ2-7, with 7 bases lining up with TRBD1. Germline V gene data show CDR1 as LGHNA and CDR2 as YNFKEQ. The CDR3 extends over 13 amino acids. V was clipped by 5 bases and J by 3 bases; unmatched bases: 4. This CDR3 reads CASSTGQLYEQYF. The CDR3 bases are TGTGCCAGCAGCACGGGACAGCTCTACGAGCAGTACTTC.

The V call is TRBV10-3, the J call TRBJ2-7, with D possibly being TRBD1 or TRBD2 (5 bases each). Looked up from germline, CDR1 is ENHRY and CDR2 is SYGVKD. The CDR3 sequence is 13 residues long. V lost 3 bases and J lost 7, with 13 bases in between. CDR3 in amino acids: CAISERGPEEQYF. The CDR3, as DNA: TGTGCCATCAGTGAAAGGGGACCTGAAGAGCAGTACTTC.

The chain combines TRBV7-9 with TRBJ2-7, with 14 nucleotides matching TRBD2. The junction had 7 bases not matched to a gene; V was cut back by 4 bases and J by 5 bases. CDR1 SEHNR and CDR2 FQNEAQ come from the germline V gene (reference sequence). The CDR3 extends over 16 amino acids. The CDR3 spells CASSSKGLAGANEQYF. CDR3 coding DNA: TGTGCCAGCAGCTCCAAGGGACTAGCGGGAGCAAACGAGCAGTACTTC.

This clonotype appeared many times. The chain employs TRBV4-3 and TRBJ1-2; D possibly corresponds to TRBD1 (6 bases). The CDR3 is made up of 15 amino acids. Germline V gene data show CDR1 as LGHNA and CDR2 as YSLEER. With 0 bases removed from V and 4 bases from J, the gap between germline ends came to 12 bases. The CDR3 loop reads CASSQDRGQSYGYTF. CDR3 coding DNA: TGCGCCAGCAGCCAAGATCGGGGACAATCCTATGGCTACACCTTC.

The chain carries TRBV24-1 and TRBJ2-5; D unclear. The V end was cut by 2 bases, the J end by 3 bases, with 9 bases between. The germline V gene encodes CDR1 KGHDR and CDR2 SFDVKD. The CDR3 is made up of 14 amino acids. For the CDR3, the DNA is TGTGCCACCAGTGATTGGACCTATAAAGAGACCCAGTACTTC. This codes for CATSDWTYKETQYF.

About this clonotype itself: The junction and the germline gene differ at one end; a read error may be behind it. The chain couples TRBV7-8 to TRBJ2-2; weak D call: TRBD2 (5 bases). Germline V gene data show CDR1 as SGHVS and CDR2 as FQNEAQ. The CDR3 has 13 residues. The CDR3 region has the DNA TGCGCCAGCAGCTGGTACCCGGGAGGGGAGCTGTTTTTT. It codes for CASSWYPGGELFF.

As regards this clonotype: Its ends do not fully match the called genes, so a read error is possible. This chain joins TRBV20-1 and TRBJ2-2; 14 bases map to TRBD2. The CDR3 totals 15 residues. Per the germline V gene, CDR1 is DFQATT and CDR2 is SNEGSKA (reference sequence). CDR3 amino acids: CSAYSTGLAGDEQFF. As DNA, the CDR3 is TGCAGTGCATATTCCACGGGACTAGCGGGAGATGAGCAGTTTTTT.

This chain connects TRBV7-2 to TRBJ2-5; 10 bases align to TRBD1. This CDR3 has 16 residues. V was clipped by 3 bases and J by 5 bases; unmatched bases: 9. CDR1 and CDR2 (germline): SGHTA, FQGNSA. CDR3 in DNA: TGTGCCAGCAGCTTCTACCGGACAGGGGGACGCGAGACCCAGTACTTC. Its translation: CASSFYRTGGRETQYF.

Only a few counts were recorded for this clonotype. The final CDR3 position lacks the conserved phenylalanine or tryptophan, pointing to a likely read error. It is unclear where the CDR3 begins or ends on the DNA, so no DNA is shown, and the CDR3 is as TCRdb lists it. J is TRBJ2-2 and V is TRBV20-1. In germline, CDR1 is DFQATT, CDR2 SNEGSKA (reference sequence). The CDR3 adds up to 8 amino acids, both ends counted. CDR3 loop: CSARDVLA.

V is TRBV7-6 and J is TRBJ2-7; D unclear. TRBJ2-1 explains the end of the DNA better; the J call may be wrong. Germline CDR1 and CDR2: SGHVS and FNYEAQ. This CDR3 has 12 amino acids. The CDR3 DNA is TGTGCCAGCGAATTCAGCCCCAGAGAGCAGTTCTTC. Translation: CASEFSPREQFF.

In this sample, this clonotype turned up a few times. The chain uses TRBV20-1 and TRBJ2-4; weak D call: TRBD2 (5 bases). Germline V lookup: CDR1 DFQATT, CDR2 SNEGSKA (reference sequence). The CDR3 consists of 13 residues. V was pared by 5 bases and J by 6 bases, with 14 bases between. The CDR3 sequence: CSAGDYYTNIQYF. The CDR3, as DNA: TGCAGTGCTGGCGACTACTACACAAACATTCAGTACTTC.

This clonotype showed up many times. The rearrangement joins TRBV7-3 to TRBJ1-1; 7 nucleotides align to TRBD1. Germline V lookup: CDR1 SGHTA, CDR2 FQGTGA. The CDR3 length is 16 residues. J gave up 5 bases and V 5 bases, and 14 bases lay outside the gene matches. CDR3 loop: CASSETDTGARTEAFF. For the CDR3, the DNA is TGTGCCAGCAGCGAGACCGACACAGGGGCGCGGACTGAAGCTTTCTTT.

The sample holds one count of this clonotype. In DNA form, the CDR3 reads TGCAGTTACGAATCATCTACGGGACAGTTGAACTATGGCTACACCTTC. It yields the protein CSYESSTGQLNYGYTF. The chain employs TRBV20-1 and TRBJ1-2; 7 nucleotides align to TRBD1. Germline values: CDR1 DFQATT, CDR2 SNEGSKA (reference sequence). The length of the CDR3 is 16 residues. The V gene end was trimmed by 8 bases and the J gene end by 2 bases; junction bases not matched to a gene: 17.

The DNA for the CDR3 is TGTGCCAGCAGTGCCGGGACTAGCGGGAGCTACGAGCAGTACTTC. Amino acids: CASSAGTSGSYEQYF. The chain combines TRBV12-3 or TRBV12-4 with TRBJ2-7, with TRBD2 identical over 14 bases. This CDR3 region has 15 residues. V gave up 5 bases and J gave up 3 bases; unmatched junction bases: 3.

The chain couples TRBV15 to TRBJ1-5; D possibly corresponds to TRBD1 (6 bases). This CDR3 has 16 residues. V was clipped by 0 bases and J by 7 bases, with 16 bases between them. Germline V gives CDR1 LNHNV, CDR2 YYDKDF (reference sequence). The CDR3 is CATSRDSGGRGQPQHF. In nucleotides, the CDR3 is TGTGCCACCAGCAGAGACTCTGGGGGGCGTGGGCAGCCCCAGCATTTT. Using reference TRBV15 and TRBJ1-5 for the parts outside the CDR3, the full variable domain is DAMVIQNPRYQVTQFGKPVTLSCSQTLNHNVMYWYQQKSSQAPKLLFHYYDKDFNNEADTPDNFQSRRPNTSFCFLDIRSPGLGDTAMYLCATSRDSGGRGQPQHFGDGTRLSIL.

This clonotype was counted many times. The chain combines TRBV20-1 with TRBJ2-7, with 7 bases identical to TRBD2. CDR1 and CDR2 (germline): DFQATT, SNEGSKA (reference sequence). V trimming: 0 bases; J trimming: 3 bases; junction bases outside the gene matches: 11. The CDR3 consists of 16 residues. The CDR3 DNA reads as TGCAGTGCTAGAGACCCCTCCGCGGGAGCGCTCTACGAGCAGTACTTC. Translation gives CSARDPSAGALYEQYF.

This clonotype occurred many times. This rearrangement joins TRBV19 to TRBJ1-6; TRBD1 is a possible D gene (6 bases). CDR1 and CDR2 from the germline V gene are LNHDA and SQIVND (reference sequence). The CDR3 extends over 15 amino acids. V gave up 4 bases and J gave up 8 bases, with 15 bases separating them. CDR3 DNA sequence: TGTGCCAGTAGTACCACGCACAGGGCGGATTCACCCCTCCACTTT. This sequence encodes CASSTTHRADSPLHF.

The CDR3 sequence is CASSPGTWTSGGRYNEAFF. For the CDR3, the DNA is TGTGCCAGCAGCCCCGGCACGTGGACTAGCGGGGGCCGGTACAATGAAGCTTTCTTT. The chain has TRBV7-2 and TRBJ1-1; tentative D call: TRBD1 (6 bases). Looked up from germline, CDR1 is SGHTA and CDR2 is FQGNSA. The V gene lost 5 bases and the J gene lost 7 bases, with 32 bases spanning the gap. The CDR3 has 19 amino acids.